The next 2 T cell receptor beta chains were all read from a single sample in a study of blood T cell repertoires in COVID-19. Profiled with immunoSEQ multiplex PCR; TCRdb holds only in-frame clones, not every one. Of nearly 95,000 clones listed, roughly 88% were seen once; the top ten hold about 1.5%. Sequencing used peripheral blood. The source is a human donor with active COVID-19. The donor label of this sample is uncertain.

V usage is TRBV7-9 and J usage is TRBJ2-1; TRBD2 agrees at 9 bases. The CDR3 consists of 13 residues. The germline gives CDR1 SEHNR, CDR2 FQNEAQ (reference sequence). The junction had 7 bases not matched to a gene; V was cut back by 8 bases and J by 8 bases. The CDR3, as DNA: TGTGCCAGCTCCGGGACTAGCTCCCATGAGCAGTTCTTC. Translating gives CASSGTSSHEQFF.

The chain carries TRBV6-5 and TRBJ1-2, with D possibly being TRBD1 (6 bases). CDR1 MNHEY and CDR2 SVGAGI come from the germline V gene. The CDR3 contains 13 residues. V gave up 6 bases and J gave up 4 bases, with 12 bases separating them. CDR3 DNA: TGTGCCAGCAGCCAAGACAGGATCTATGGCTACACCTTC. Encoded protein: CASSQDRIYGYTF.